The clone carrying this T cell receptor (beta chain) was counted a single time. Its antigen is as yet unknown. The CDR3 is made up of 14 amino acids. Germline lookup yields CDR1 KGHSH and CDR2 LQKENI. V was pared by 1 base and J by 4 bases, with 8 bases between. These data come from a study of cytomegalovirus exposure and HLA in healthy donors. Nominally healthy donors provided the samples, though records likely missed some immune exposures. Study observations and caveats: A later analysis reportedly found that, within productive TCRs, an Asian-associated ancestry cluster had fewer N-insertions than the mean observed across the approximately 670 donors. In a later analysis, HLA-C alleles had the fewest associated TCRs, DRB1 alleles the most.

The PCR used 60 Vbeta and 13 Jbeta primers. Measured with immunoSEQ multiplex PCR; TCRdb has only the in-frame clones, and not every one. The repertoire includes 150,000 or so clones, roughly 75% of them detected once, and about 3.1% sits in the top ten. The material sequenced was PBMCs. The clonotype comes from a middle-aged man in good health and CMV-seronegative. The V gene is TRBV18, the J gene TRBJ1-5; D gene ambiguous. The CDR3 loop reads CASSPLPVNQPQHF. DNA of the CDR3: TGTGCCAGCTCACCACTGCCAGTAAATCAGCCCCAGCATTTT.